The text below deals with one TCR beta chain. Its target is unknown. A clone one base away is much larger, so this may be a read error. This record comes from a study of blood T cells in healthy people across ages. Broader study findings: Unsorted PBMCs blocked a conclusive comparison of naive and antigen-experienced cells.

Next came a second PCR, run for roughly 6 to 11 cycles, which used a sample-barcoded 5' primer along with a J-beta primer mix. A template-switch adaptor containing 12 random nucleotides labeled each cDNA molecule. TCRdb re-called the 5' RACE reads through MiXCR, storing one row per CDR3 protein. The sample lists around 1,700,000 distinct CDR3 sequences; about 30% were seen once. Individuals who donated were healthy Caucasians from Russia aged about 6 to 100. Total RNA amounts of at least 6 micrograms were extracted per sample. This CDR3 is built from 18 residues. Germline CDR1 MDHEN, CDR2 SYDVKM. The sequenced sample was blood. This TCR was sampled from a woman aged 25 to 39 in good health. The chain carries TRBV28 and TRBJ2-5; D possibly corresponds to TRBD1 (6 bases). In DNA, the CDR3 is TGTGCCAGCAGTTTCTCAAGTACTACAGGGAAGCTTCAAGAGGCCCAGTACTTC. It codes for CASSFSSTTGKLQEAQYF.